This TCR beta chain was captured in a study of T cell responses to AZD1222 COVID-19 vaccine (dated by TCRdb to the early 2020s). Study-level background: AZD1222 recipients with second doses at about 4 weeks or about 12 weeks were pooled, because spike-specific TCR depth and breadth did not differ between schedules. A total of 230 to 250 trial participants underwent TCR sequencing, of whom approximately 210 received two doses of AZD1222 and 26 received two doses of the MenACWY control vaccine. Trial participants were enrolled by age into 18-55, 56-69 and 70-plus year subgroups, with approximately 150, 30 and 60 TCR-sequenced participants respectively.

This clone was seen just once. Its antigen remains undetermined. Per-base quality was not reported, and no clone a single base away is much larger than it. V is cut by 3 bases and J by 7 bases, and the space between the germline ends is 12 bases. There are 13 amino acids in the CDR3, from cysteine to phenylalanine inclusive. Only the CDR3 region is kept as DNA, spanning 39 bases read in frame from base 1. Sequences SNHLY (CDR1) and FYNNEI (CDR2) are obtained from the germline V gene. The time point label of this sample denotes: baseline before first vaccination. Vaccinee samples came from UK trials COV001 and COV002, including a single-blind randomized controlled phase 2/3 trial of AZD1222 (ChAdOx1 nCoV-19) in healthy adults. For TCRbeta chain sequencing, PBMC samples were collected from trial participants at day 0 and at day 28 after the second dose. The CDR3 regions of human TCRbeta chains were analyzed by immunosequencing. In the paper's pipeline: TCRs in the repertoires were compared against a reference library of SARS-CoV-2-specific TCRs that had been generated with the MIRA antigen-specificity platform. Breadth was defined as the fraction of unique TCRs that were SARS-CoV-2-associated, and depth was defined as the fraction of total T cells that were SARS-CoV-2-associated. Using the MIRA data, each spike-specific TCR was mapped to the spike region that the TCR reacts to and placed in a CD4 or CD8 class. Log10-transformed breadth and depth values were compared by one-way ANOVA with Sidak's multiple comparisons tests. TCRdb obtained this table from immuneACCESS and retained in-frame rearrangements with V and J assigned. These tables miss some clones; where compared with another copy, unresolved V genes account for less than half of the shortfall, and the remainder is unexplained. Clone size and the V and J calls come from that table; the DNA yielded D and trimming. Present in this sample are about 100,000 clones, less than 90% of which were seen just once. The ten most abundant clones make up approximately 15% of the sample.

The paper's findings and limits, for the study overall: Nearly half of unique spike-specific TCRs reportedly recognized epitopes outside regions mutated in the B.1.351 and B.1.1.7 variants. CD4 TCRs associated with the vaccine covered the entire spike protein, and the dominant responses were in regions 160-218 and 743-854. Participants were mostly white British, with more females than males. The authors suggested clonal diversity may have been underestimated. After two AZD1222 doses, both the breadth and the depth of spike-specific TCRs were significantly higher than at day 0 and than in MenACWY recipients. Because no samples from the day 14 peak response were available, repertoires could be characterized only after the peak T cell response. Conclusions about previously exposed vaccinees are limited because only 5 or 6 AZD1222 recipients were SARS-CoV-2 seropositive at baseline. In the small 56-69-year group, the increase in depth fell short of significance, most likely because of low power.

Sequencing used peripheral blood, obtained on day 0 of AZD1222 vaccination. The clonotype was recovered from an adult in good health. This receptor chain uses TRBV2 and TRBJ1-2; TRBD1 is perhaps the D gene, given 6 matching bases. The bases are TGTGCCAGCAGTGATCCGGGGGCTGGTGGCTACACCTTC. It translates as CASSDPGAGGYTF.